These 2 T cell receptor beta chains share one sample of origin, sequenced in a study of blood T cell repertoires in COVID-19. The protocol was immunoSEQ multiplex PCR, while the TCRdb copy is restricted to in-frame clones and leaves out a portion. Of 300,000 to 450,000 clones listed, around nine tenths are singletons. The sequenced material came from peripheral blood. These receptors were obtained from a human donor in a cohort sampled during active COVID-19.

The rearrangement uses TRBV10-3 and TRBJ2-3; 11 bases are shared with TRBD2. The CDR3 has 14 amino acids. Germline CDR1 reads ENHRY; CDR2 reads SYGVKD. V dropped 10 bases and J dropped 2; count of bases not matched to a gene: 5. The DNA of the CDR3 is TGTGCCACCAGACTAGCGGGGCCCACAGATACGCAGTATTTT. Amino acids: CATRLAGPTDTQYF.

Worth noting for this clone: Other DNA sequences from this sample encode an identical CDR3 as well. The gene calls are TRBV7-9 and TRBJ1-1; D ambiguous. The length of the CDR3 is 13 residues. V lost 2 bases and J 2 bases, leaving 6 bases between the germline ends. Germline V gives CDR1 SEHNR, CDR2 FQNEAQ (reference sequence). CDR3 DNA: TGTGCCAGCAGCTTAAGCGGTAACACTGAAGCTTTCTTT. This translates into CASSLSGNTEAFF.